This T cell receptor (beta chain) was sequenced for a study of T cells after yellow fever vaccination. Germline V lookup: CDR1 SGHDT, CDR2 YYEEEE. The CDR3 covers 12 residues. Trimming removed 3 bases from V and 7 bases from J, with 10 bases in between. TCRdb itself ran the 5' RACE reads through MiXCR, one entry per CDR3 protein. The table lists about 26,000 distinct CDR3 sequences, 4.5% of them singletons. The J gene is TRBJ1-2, the V gene TRBV5-6, with D possibly being TRBD1 (5 bases). The sample here was PBMCs, either bulk or a sorted T-cell subset (CD4+, CD8+, memory, or dextramer-sorted; not recorded which), taken on the day of the yellow fever booster vaccination. This sequence originates from a man aged 18 to 29 who received the YFV17D yellow fever vaccine. This CDR3 reads CASSYRIAGYTF. The CDR3 region has the DNA TGTGCCAGCAGCTACAGGATTGCTGGCTACACCTTC.